This TCR beta chain was identified during a study of human T cells and chemical hapten exposure. Study-wide context: Small pooled library volume differences chiefly drove per-sample TCR yield variation. Study-level findings and limits: No change in TCRs above 1 in 1000 frequency was produced by DPC sensitization.

What the library attached to individual cDNA molecules were unique molecular identifiers. MiXCR was run by TCRdb on the RACE reads, yielding one entry per CDR3 protein. Of around 130,000 distinct CDR3 sequences listed, approximately 9.5% are singletons. Germline lookup yields CDR1 DFQATT and CDR2 SNEGSKA (reference sequence). The CDR3 runs to 16 residues. The junction had 4 bases not matched to a gene; V was cut back by 5 bases and J by 0 bases. Time point in this sample: healthy volunteer bleed at 2 weeks. Total RNA was isolated from whole blood that had not been fractionated. This clonotype came up a few times. Its specificity is not known.

The sequenced sample was whole blood. The clonotype originates from a male donor in good health. Some clones in this sample may be carry-over from other donors' samples. This chain connects TRBV20-1 to TRBJ1-4; the match to TRBD1 covers 12 bases. CDR3 nucleotides: TGCAGTGCTGGGGACAGGGGGCTTGCAACTAATGAAAAACTGTTTTTT. Translating gives CSAGDRGLATNEKLFF.